The subject of this entry is one T cell receptor (beta chain). The study assigned cohorts using participant-reported clinical history. The study recruited exposed participants who had met a COVID-19 case within 2 weeks before entry. These data belong to a study of blood T cell repertoires in COVID-19. For the study at large: Sources were T cells, B-cell-depleted T cells, or PBMCs; the material itself was cDNA or gDNA.

In the authors' workflow: Reference gene primer amplification yielded estimated nucleated cell counts. TCRdb keeps only in-frame clones here, not all; method: immunoSEQ multiplex PCR. V and J calls and clone size come straight from that table; D and trimming were deduced from the DNA. The sample records 350,000 to 400,000 clones, approximately 91% being singletons. The CDR3 is made up of 15 amino acids. J was trimmed by 4 bases and V by 0 bases; bases with no gene match: 5. Germline CDR1 and CDR2: SQVTM and ANQGSEA. The chain links TRBV29-1 to TRBJ2-1; 8 bases match TRBD2. The sequenced sample was PBMCs or T cells enriched from blood (not recorded which). The sequence was collected from a woman in her thirties or forties who had been exposed to COVID-19. The CDR3 DNA is TGCAGCGTTGAAGATAGCGGGATTGGGTACAATGAGCAGTTCTTC. This translates into CSVEDSGIGYNEQFF.